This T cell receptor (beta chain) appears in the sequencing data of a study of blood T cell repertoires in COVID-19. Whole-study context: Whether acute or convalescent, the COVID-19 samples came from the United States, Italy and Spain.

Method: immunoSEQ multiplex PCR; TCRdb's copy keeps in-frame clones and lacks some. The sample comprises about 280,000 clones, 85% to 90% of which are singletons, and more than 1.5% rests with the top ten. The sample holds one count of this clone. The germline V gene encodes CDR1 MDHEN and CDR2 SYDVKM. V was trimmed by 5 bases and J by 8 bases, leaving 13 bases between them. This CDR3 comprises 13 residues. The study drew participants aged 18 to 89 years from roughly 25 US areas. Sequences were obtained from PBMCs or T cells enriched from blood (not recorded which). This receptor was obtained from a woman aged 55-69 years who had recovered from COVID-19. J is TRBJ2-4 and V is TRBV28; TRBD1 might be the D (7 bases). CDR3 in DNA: TGTGCCAGCAGTGGAGGCAGGGGGGACATTCAGTACTTC. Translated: CASSGGRGDIQYF.